Here is one T cell receptor (beta chain) with its context. What it binds is unknown. This sample was taken from a study of molecular identifiers for immune sequencing clone quantification. Listed TCR primers, together with previously described methods, were used for the bulk TCR libraries. Using its own MiXCR run on the PCR reads, TCRdb lists one record per CDR3 protein. The sample records 460,000 or so distinct CDR3 sequences, 25% being singletons. Overall study results and limits: Clonotypes topping 20 RNA copies carried over 97% of effector molecules but under 1% of naive ones.

It was from about 19,000 to 1,100,000 sorted cells, with 10%, 30% or 50% RNA, that naive CD8 libraries came. The CDR3 has 17 residues. V shed 4 bases and J shed 2 bases, with 18 bases lying between them. The V gene's germline CDR1 is SGHVS and CDR2 FQNEAQ. The origin of this receptor is a human donor in good health. Some libraries in this study had Jurkat cell RNA spiked in. The V and J genes are TRBV7-8 and TRBJ2-1; the D gene is possibly TRBD2 (6 bases). Sequencing was done on a sample of naive CD8+ T cells from blood, with Jurkat cell RNA spiked in. Subset: FACS-sorted CD8+CD4-CCR7+CD45RA+ naive T cells. The CDR3 nucleotides read TGTGCCAGCAGCTCCTCAAACCGACTAGGTACCTACAATGAGCAGTTCTTC. Protein sequence: CASSSSNRLGTYNEQFF.